These 6 T cell receptor beta chains share one sample of origin, sequenced in a study of CD8 T cells in ankylosing spondylitis. TCRdb reanalysed the 5' RACE reads using MiXCR and keeps one entry per CDR3 protein. The sample records nearly 350,000 distinct CDR3 sequences, roughly 14% being singletons. Sample: blood, either unsorted or a sorted T cell fraction (not recorded which). Receptors originate from a male donor with ankylosing spondylitis or in good health (not recorded which).

This clonotype was observed many times. The rearrangement joins TRBV12-3 or TRBV12-4 to TRBJ1-5; 9 positions agree with TRBD1. The CDR3 has 15 residues. With V trimmed by 6 bases and J by 0 bases, 3 bases remained unmatched. The DNA of the CDR3 is TGTGCCAGCAGACAGGGGGCGCATAGCAATCAGCCCCAGCATTTT. It codes for CASRQGAHSNQPQHF.

V gene TRBV5-1 combines with J gene TRBJ2-3; 8 bases align to TRBD1. The CDR3 contains 14 residues. With 7 bases clipped from V and 1 base from J, the junction kept 5 bases outside the gene matches. Germline loops: CDR1 SGHRS, CDR2 YFSETQ. The DNA of the CDR3 is TGCGCCAGCGCCCGGGACAGGCGCACAGATACGCAGTATTTT. It codes for CASARDRRTDTQYF.

This clonotype was detected only a few times. V usage is TRBV2 and J usage is TRBJ2-2; D is unresolved. The CDR3 sequence is 12 residues long. The germline V gene has CDR1 SNHLY and CDR2 FYNNEI. The V and J ends lost 4 bases and 7 bases respectively, with 7 bases between them. CDR3 nucleotide sequence: TGTGCCAGCAGTGGGCCGGGCGGGGAGCTGTTTTTT. As protein: CASSGPGGELFF.

In its sample, this clonotype was seen many times. The gene calls are TRBV12-3 or TRBV12-4 and TRBJ2-3, with a tentative D call TRBD2 (5 bases). The CDR3 length is 16 residues. Trimming removed 1 base from V and 0 bases from J, with 11 bases in between. Written as DNA, the CDR3 is TGTGCCAGCAGTTTAGGGGCGGGCAGCAGCACAGATACGCAGTATTTT. Its translation: CASSLGAGSSTDTQYF.

This clonotype was detected a few times. The CDR3 loop reads CASSQDPLSGIQAGELFF. As DNA, the CDR3 is TGTGCCAGCAGCCAAGACCCCCTGAGCGGGATACAGGCCGGGGAGCTGTTTTTT. V and J are TRBV4-2 and TRBJ2-2; 7 bases line up with TRBD2. The CDR3 loop spans 18 amino acids. Losses at the gene ends were 0 bases for V and 6 bases for J; bases not matched to a gene: 13. Per the germline V gene, CDR1 is LGHNA and CDR2 is YNFKEQ.

This clonotype was recorded a few times. V and J are TRBV12-3 or TRBV12-4 and TRBJ1-2; D remains ambiguous. Trimming stripped 7 bases from V and 8 bases from J, with 17 bases between. CDR3 length equals 13 residues. The CDR3 loop is CASTYTSSTGYTF. The DNA for the CDR3 is TGTGCCAGCACCTATACGAGCTCCACAGGCTACACCTTC.